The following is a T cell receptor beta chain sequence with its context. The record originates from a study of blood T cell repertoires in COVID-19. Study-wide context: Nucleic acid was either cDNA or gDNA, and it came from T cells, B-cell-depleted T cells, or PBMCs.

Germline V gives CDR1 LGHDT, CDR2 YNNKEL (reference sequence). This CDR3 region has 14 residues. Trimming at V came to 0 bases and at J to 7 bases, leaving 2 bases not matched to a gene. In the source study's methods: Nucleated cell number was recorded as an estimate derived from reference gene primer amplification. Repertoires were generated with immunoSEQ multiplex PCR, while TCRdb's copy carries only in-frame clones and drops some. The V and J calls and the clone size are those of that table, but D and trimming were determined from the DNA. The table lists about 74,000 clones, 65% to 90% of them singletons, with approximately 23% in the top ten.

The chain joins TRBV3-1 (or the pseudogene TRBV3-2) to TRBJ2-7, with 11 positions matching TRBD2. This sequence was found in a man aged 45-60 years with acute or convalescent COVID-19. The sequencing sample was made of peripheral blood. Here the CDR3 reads CASSQDTSGGEQYF. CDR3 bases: TGTGCCAGCAGCCAAGACACTAGCGGGGGAGAGCAGTACTTC.